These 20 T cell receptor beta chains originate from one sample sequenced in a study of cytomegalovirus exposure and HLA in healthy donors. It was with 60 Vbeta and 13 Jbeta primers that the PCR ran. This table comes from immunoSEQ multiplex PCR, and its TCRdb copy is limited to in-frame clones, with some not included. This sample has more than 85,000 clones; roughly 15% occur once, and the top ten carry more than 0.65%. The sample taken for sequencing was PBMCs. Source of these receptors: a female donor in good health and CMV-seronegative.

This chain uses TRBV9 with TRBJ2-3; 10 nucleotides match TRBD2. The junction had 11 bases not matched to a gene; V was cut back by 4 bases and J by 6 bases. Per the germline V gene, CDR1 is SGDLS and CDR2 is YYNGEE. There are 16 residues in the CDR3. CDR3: CASSSPGLAFRDTQYF. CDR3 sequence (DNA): TGTGCCAGCAGCTCACCGGGACTAGCGTTCAGGGATACGCAGTATTTT.

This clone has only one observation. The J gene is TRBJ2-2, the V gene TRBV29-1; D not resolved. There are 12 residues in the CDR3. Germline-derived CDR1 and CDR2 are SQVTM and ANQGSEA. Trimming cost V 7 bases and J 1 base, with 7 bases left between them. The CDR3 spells CSGVKNTGELFF. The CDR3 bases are TGCAGCGGAGTCAAGAACACCGGGGAGCTGTTTTTT.

The CDR3 nucleotides read TGTGCCAGCAGCCCCGCGGGCCACCCTCGGGCTTTCTTT. Its translation: CASSPAGHPRAFF. The V and J genes are TRBV11-3 and TRBJ1-1; D is unresolved. In germline, CDR1 is SGHNT, CDR2 YENEEA. This CDR3 spans 13 amino acids. V was cut by 5 bases and J by 11 bases, with 18 bases left in between. Full variable domain (missing parts from reference TRBV11-3 and TRBJ1-1): EAGVVQSPRYKIIEKKQPVAFWCNPISGHNTLYWYLQNLGQGPELLIRYENEEAVDDSQLPKDRFSAERLKGVDSTLKIQPAELGDSAVYLCASSPAGHPRAFFGQGTRLTVV.

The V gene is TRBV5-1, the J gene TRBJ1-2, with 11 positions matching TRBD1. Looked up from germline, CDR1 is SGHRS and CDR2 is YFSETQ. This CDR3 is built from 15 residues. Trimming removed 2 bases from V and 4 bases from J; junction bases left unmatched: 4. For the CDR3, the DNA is TGCGCCAGCAGCTTACCGGGACAGGGGGTCTATGGCTACACCTTC. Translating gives CASSLPGQGVYGYTF.

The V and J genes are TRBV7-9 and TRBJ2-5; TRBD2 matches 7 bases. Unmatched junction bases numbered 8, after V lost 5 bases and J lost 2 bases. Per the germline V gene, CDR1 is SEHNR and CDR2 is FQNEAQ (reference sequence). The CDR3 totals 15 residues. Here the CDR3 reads CASSDKGGGQETQYF. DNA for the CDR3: TGTGCCAGCAGCGACAAAGGCGGGGGTCAAGAGACCCAGTACTTC. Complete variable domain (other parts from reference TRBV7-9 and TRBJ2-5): DTGVSQNPRHKITKRGQNVTFRCDPISEHNRLYWYRQTLGQGPEFLTYFQNEAQLEKSRLLSDRFSAERPKGSFSTLEIQRTEQGDSAMYLCASSDKGGGQETQYFGPGTRLLVL.

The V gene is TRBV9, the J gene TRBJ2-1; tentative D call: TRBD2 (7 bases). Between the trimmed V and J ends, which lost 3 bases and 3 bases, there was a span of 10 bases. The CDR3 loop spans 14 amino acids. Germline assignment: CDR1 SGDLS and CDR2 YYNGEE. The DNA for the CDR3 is TGTGCCAGCAGCGAGGGGGGGAGCTACAATGAGCAGTTCTTC. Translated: CASSEGGSYNEQFF.

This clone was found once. This chain's CDR3 is CAISLGQGDWGTEAFF. The CDR3 region has the DNA TGTGCCATCAGTCTCGGACAGGGTGATTGGGGTACTGAAGCTTTCTTT. The chain is built from TRBV10-3 and TRBJ1-1; 8 bases map to TRBD1. V dropped 5 bases and J dropped 5; count of bases not matched to a gene: 13. The CDR3 sequence is 16 residues long. The germline V gene has CDR1 ENHRY and CDR2 SYGVKD.

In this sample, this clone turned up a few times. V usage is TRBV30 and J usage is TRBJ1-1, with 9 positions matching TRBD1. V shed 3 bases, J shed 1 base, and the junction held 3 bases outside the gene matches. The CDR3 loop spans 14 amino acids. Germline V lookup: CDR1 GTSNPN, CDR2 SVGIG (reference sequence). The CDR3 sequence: CAWRRQGGNTEAFF. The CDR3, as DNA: TGTGCCTGGAGGAGACAGGGGGGGAACACTGAAGCTTTCTTT.

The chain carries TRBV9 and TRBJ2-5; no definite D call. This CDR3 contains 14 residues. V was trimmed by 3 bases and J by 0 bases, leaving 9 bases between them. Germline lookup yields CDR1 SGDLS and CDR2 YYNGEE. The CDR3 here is CASSGSGNQETQYF. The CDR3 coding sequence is TGTGCCAGCAGCGGCTCAGGTAACCAAGAGACCCAGTACTTC.

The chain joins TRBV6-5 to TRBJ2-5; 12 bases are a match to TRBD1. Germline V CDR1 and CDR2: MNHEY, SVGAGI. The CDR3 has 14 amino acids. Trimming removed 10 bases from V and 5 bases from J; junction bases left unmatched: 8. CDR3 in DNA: TGTGCCACCGATCCGGGACAGGGGGCGGAGACCCAGTACTTC. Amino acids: CATDPGQGAETQYF.

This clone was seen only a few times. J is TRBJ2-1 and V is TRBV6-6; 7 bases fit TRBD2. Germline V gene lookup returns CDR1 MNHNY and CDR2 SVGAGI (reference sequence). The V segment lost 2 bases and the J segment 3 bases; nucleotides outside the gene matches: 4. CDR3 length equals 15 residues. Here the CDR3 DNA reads TGTGCCAGCAGTTACGGCGGGGGAATCTACAATGAGCAGTTCTTC. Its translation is CASSYGGGIYNEQFF.

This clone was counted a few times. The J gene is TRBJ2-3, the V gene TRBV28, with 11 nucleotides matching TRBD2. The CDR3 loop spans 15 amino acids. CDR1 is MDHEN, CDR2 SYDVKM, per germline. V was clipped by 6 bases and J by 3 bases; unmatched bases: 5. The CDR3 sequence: CASSLLAGVTDTQYF. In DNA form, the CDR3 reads TGTGCCAGCAGCTTACTAGCGGGAGTTACAGATACGCAGTATTTT. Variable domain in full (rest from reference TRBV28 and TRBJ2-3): DVKVTQSSRYLVKRTGEKVFLECVQDMDHENMFWYRQDPGLGLRLIYFSYDVKMKEKGDIPEGYSVSREKKERFSLILESASTNQTSMYLCASSLLAGVTDTQYFGPGTRLTVL.

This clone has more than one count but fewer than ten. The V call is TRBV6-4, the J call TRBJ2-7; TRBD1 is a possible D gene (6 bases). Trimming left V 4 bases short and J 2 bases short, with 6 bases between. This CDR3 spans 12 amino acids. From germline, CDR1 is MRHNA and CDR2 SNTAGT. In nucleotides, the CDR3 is TGTGCCAGCAGTGGACAGGCCTACGAGCAGTACTTC. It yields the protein CASSGQAYEQYF.

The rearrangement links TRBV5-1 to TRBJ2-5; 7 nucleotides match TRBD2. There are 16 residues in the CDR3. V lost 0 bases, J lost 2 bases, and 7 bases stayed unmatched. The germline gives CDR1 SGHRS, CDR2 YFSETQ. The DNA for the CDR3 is TGCGCCAGCAGCTTGGGGCTTCTAGCGGAGCAAGAGACCCAGTACTTC. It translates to CASSLGLLAEQETQYF.

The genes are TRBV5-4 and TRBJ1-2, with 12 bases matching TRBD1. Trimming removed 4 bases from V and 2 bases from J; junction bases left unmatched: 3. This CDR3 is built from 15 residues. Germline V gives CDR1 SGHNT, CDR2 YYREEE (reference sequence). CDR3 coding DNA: TGTGCCAGCAGCGGGGGACAGGGGGCGAACTATGGCTACACCTTC. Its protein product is CASSGGQGANYGYTF.

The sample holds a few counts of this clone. CDR3: CASSQRTSGRVYNEQFF. CDR3 nucleotides: TGCGCCAGCAGCCAAAGGACTAGCGGGAGGGTTTACAATGAGCAGTTCTTC. The V gene is TRBV4-3, the J gene TRBJ2-1; TRBD2 agrees at 15 bases. With 2 bases clipped from V and 4 bases from J, the junction kept 3 bases outside the gene matches. CDR1 is LGHNA and CDR2 is YSLEER in the germline V gene. The CDR3 length is 17 residues.

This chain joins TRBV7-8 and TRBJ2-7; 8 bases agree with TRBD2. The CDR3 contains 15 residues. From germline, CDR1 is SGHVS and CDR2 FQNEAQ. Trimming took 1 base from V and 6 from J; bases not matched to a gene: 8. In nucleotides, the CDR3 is TGTGCCAGCAGCTTAGGCGGTAGCGGGATTACCGAGCAGTACTTC. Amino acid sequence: CASSLGGSGITEQYF.

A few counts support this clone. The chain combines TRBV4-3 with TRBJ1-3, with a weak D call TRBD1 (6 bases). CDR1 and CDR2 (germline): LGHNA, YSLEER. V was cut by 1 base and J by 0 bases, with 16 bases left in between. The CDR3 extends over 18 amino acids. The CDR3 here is CASSQVSLTGRSGNTIYF. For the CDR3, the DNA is TGCGCCAGCAGCCAAGTATCCCTCACAGGGCGCTCTGGAAACACCATATATTTT.

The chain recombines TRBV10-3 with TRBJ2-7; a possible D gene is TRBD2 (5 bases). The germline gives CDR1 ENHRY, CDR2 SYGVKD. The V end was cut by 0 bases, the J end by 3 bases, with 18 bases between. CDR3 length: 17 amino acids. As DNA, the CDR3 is TGTGCCATCAGTGAGTCGGTAGGTGGCTACGGGGTCTACGAGCAGTACTTC. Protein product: CAISESVGGYGVYEQYF.

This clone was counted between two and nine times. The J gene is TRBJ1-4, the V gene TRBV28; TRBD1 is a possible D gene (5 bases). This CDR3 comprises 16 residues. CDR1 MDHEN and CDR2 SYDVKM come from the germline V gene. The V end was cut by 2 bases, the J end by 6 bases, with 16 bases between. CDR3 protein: CASSLIQSTGYEKLFF. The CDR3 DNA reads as TGTGCCAGCAGTTTAATTCAGTCCACAGGTTATGAAAAACTGTTTTTT.